Below are 21 T cell receptor beta chains sequenced from a single sample in a study of low-dose radiotherapy and immunotherapy resistance in tumors. As for time point: before trial treatment. Primers targeting TRAV and TRBV primed first-strand cDNA, covering alpha and beta chains. TCRs were put through 20 to 25 PCR cycles of amplification with Phusion. A constant-region primer and the V-primer adapter served as the primer pair. TCRdb reprocessed the reads via MiXCR and lists one record per CDR3 protein. The sample holds 60,000 or so distinct CDR3 sequences, 26% seen once. The sequencing here drew on PBMCs, taken before treatment. These receptors all come from a male donor with rectosigmoid adenocarcinoma.

This clonotype was counted ten times or more. V gene TRBV16 combines with J gene TRBJ1-1; tentative D call: TRBD1 (5 bases). The CDR3 runs 16 residues. CDR1 and CDR2 (germline): KGHSY, FQNENV. V was cut by 7 bases and J by 1 base, with 19 bases left in between. In DNA form, the CDR3 reads TGTGCCAGCATCCACCGCTTTGACAGCACGAACACTGAAGCTTTCTTT. Translating gives CASIHRFDSTNTEAFF.

This clonotype was counted once. The V call is TRBV7-2, the J call TRBJ1-3; possibly TRBD1 for D (6 bases). Germline CDR1 SGHTA, CDR2 FQGNSA. Trimming shortened V by 5 bases and J by 4 bases, and 12 bases separated the two germline ends. The CDR3 is 14 residues long. CDR3: CASSGQGTGNTIYF. In DNA, the CDR3 is TGTGCCAGCAGCGGGCAGGGGACAGGAAACACCATATATTTT.

About this clonotype itself: The likely explanation is a read error, given a far larger clone one base away. The V and J genes are TRBV7-9 and TRBJ2-3, with unresolved D. The J call is in doubt because the DNA end fits TRBJ2-1 better. The CDR3 is 12 residues long. Germline loops: CDR1 SEHNR, CDR2 FQNEAQ (reference sequence). The CDR3 DNA sequence: TGTGCCAGCAGCTTTTTTGGCAATGAGCAGTTCTTC. Its translation is CASSFFGNEQFF.

The chain links TRBV7-3 to TRBJ2-7, with TRBD2 matching over 13 bases. This CDR3 is 17 amino acids long. From germline, CDR1 is SGHTA and CDR2 FQGTGA. The J segment lost 2 bases and the V segment lost 5 bases, leaving 9 bases of the junction unmatched. DNA for the CDR3: TGTGCCAGCAGCCGACGTGGACTAGCGGGGGCAACCTACGAGCAGTACTTC. It is translated as CASSRRGLAGATYEQYF.

In its sample, this clonotype was seen many times. This rearrangement joins TRBV4-3 to TRBJ2-1; 8 bases match TRBD2. The length of the CDR3 is 18 residues. The V segment lost 0 bases and the J segment 6 bases; nucleotides outside the gene matches: 13. Germline V CDR1 and CDR2: LGHNA, YSLEER. CDR3 region: CASSQDWIWGTSSNEQFF. DNA for the CDR3: TGCGCCAGCAGCCAAGATTGGATTTGGGGGACTAGTAGCAATGAGCAGTTCTTC.

The genes are TRBV6-2 or TRBV6-3 and TRBJ2-1; TRBD2 agrees at 8 bases. This CDR3 region has 15 residues. Germline V CDR1 and CDR2: MNHEY, SVGEGT. J lost 6 bases, V lost 8 bases, and 12 bases had no gene match. The DNA of the CDR3 is TGTGCCAGCGAAAACGGGCGGGGGGCCCGCAATGAGCAGTTCTTC. Protein: CASENGRGARNEQFF.

This clonotype was recorded many times. The chain uses TRBV11-2 and TRBJ2-5; D gene unclear. The CDR3 is made up of 15 amino acids. Per germline, CDR1 SGHAT and CDR2 FQNNGV. V lost 5 bases and J lost 1, with 14 bases in between. In DNA, the CDR3 is TGTGCCAGCAGCCCTGCGACACCAGTCCAAGAGACCCAGTACTTC. Its protein is CASSPATPVQETQYF.

The chain employs TRBV27 and TRBJ2-7; 10 bases align to TRBD2. Germline assignment: CDR1 MNHEY and CDR2 SMNVEV (reference sequence). V was clipped by 6 bases and J by 6 bases; unmatched bases: 8. The CDR3 has 14 residues. The CDR3 DNA follows: TGTGCCAGCAGGATGGGACTAGCGCTTGGCGAGCAGTACTTC. Translation: CASRMGLALGEQYF.

This clonotype was seen at least ten times. The J gene is TRBJ2-2, the V gene TRBV27, with TRBD2 as a possible D gene (6 bases). Germline V CDR1 and CDR2: MNHEY, SMNVEV (reference sequence). The germline V and J ends were trimmed by 1 base and 9 bases, with 18 bases remaining between them. The CDR3 contains 16 residues. Written as DNA, the CDR3 is TGTGCCAGCAGTTTATGGAGACGAGGGGAGGTCAGGGAGCTGTTTTTT. Amino acid sequence: CASSLWRRGEVRELFF.

A few counts support this clonotype. The V and J genes are TRBV6-2 or TRBV6-3 and TRBJ1-2, with D tentatively TRBD1 (5 bases). Germline assignment: CDR1 MNHEY and CDR2 SVGEGT. The V end was cut by 4 bases, the J end by 8 bases, with 17 bases between. This CDR3 is 14 amino acids long. CDR3 sequence (DNA): TGTGCCAGCAGTTCTCCGGGACGGACTACAGGCTACACCTTC. Amino acids: CASSSPGRTTGYTF.

The sample holds many counts of this clonotype. The chain couples TRBV27 to TRBJ2-3; D gene uncertain. Germline CDR1 reads MNHEY; CDR2 reads SMNVEV (reference sequence). V dropped 5 bases and J dropped 2 bases, with 11 bases sitting between them. The CDR3 extends over 14 amino acids. The CDR3 here is CASSLQTVTDTQYF. The DNA for the CDR3 is TGTGCCAGCAGTCTCCAGACGGTCACAGATACGCAGTATTTT.

This clonotype was counted a single time. One end of the junction fails to match germline, which may point to a read error. The gene calls are TRBV7-9 and TRBJ2-3; 7 nucleotides match TRBD2. Germline V gives CDR1 SEHNR, CDR2 FQNEAQ (reference sequence). This CDR3 comprises 17 residues. CDR3 residues: CASSFSDGLVRTDTQYF. DNA for the CDR3: TGCGCCAGCAGCTTCTCCGATGGACTAGTCCGCACAGATACGCAGTATTTT.

This clonotype was counted ten times or more. J is TRBJ2-5 and V is TRBV20-1; TRBD1 matches at 8 bases. CDR3 length: 10 residues. In germline, CDR1 is DFQATT, CDR2 SNEGSKA (reference sequence). Trimming cost V 6 bases and J 7 bases; bases outside gene matches: 1. CDR3 nucleotide sequence: TGCAGTGCCGACAGGGGGACCCAGTACTTC. Amino acids: CSADRGTQYF.

This clonotype was recorded a few times. In DNA, the CDR3 is TGTGCCAGCAGTTCTACTACCGGGGAGCTGTTTTTT. It specifies CASSSTTGELFF. V and J are TRBV27 and TRBJ2-2; no clear D gene. Between the trimmed V and J ends, which lost 4 bases and 5 bases, there was a span of 5 bases. Germline CDR1 MNHEY, CDR2 SMNVEV (reference sequence). This CDR3 contains 12 residues.

The chain combines TRBV6-2 or TRBV6-3 with TRBJ2-7, with D perhaps TRBD1 (6 bases). Germline loops: CDR1 MNHEY, CDR2 SVGEGT. V gave up 4 bases and J gave up 6 bases, with 19 bases separating them. CDR3 length: 15 residues. The CDR3 nucleotides read TGTGCCAGCAGTTTCTACAGTACAGGGTCGGGCGAGCAGTACTTC. The encoded protein is CASSFYSTGSGEQYF.

In this sample, this clonotype turned up many times. The chain recombines TRBV7-9 with TRBJ2-5; D is unresolved. The CDR3 contains 15 residues. The V gene lost 4 bases and the J gene lost 1 base, with 13 bases spanning the gap. Germline lookup yields CDR1 SEHNR and CDR2 FQNEAQ (reference sequence). CDR3: CASSSGRVAQETQYF. In nucleotides, the CDR3 is TGTGCCAGCAGCTCTGGTCGGGTAGCCCAAGAGACCCAGTACTTC.

This clonotype was counted a few times. CDR3 DNA sequence: TGTGCCAGCGGGGTACCCACAGATACGCAGTATTTT. Its protein product is CASGVPTDTQYF. This chain uses TRBV28 with TRBJ2-3, with D hard to call. Looked up from germline, CDR1 is MDHEN and CDR2 is SYDVKM. There are 12 residues in the CDR3. V was shortened by 8 bases and J by 2 bases, with 8 bases between the two germline ends.

Of note for this clonotype: A far larger clone is only one base removed, so a read error is likely. The rearrangement links TRBV6-8 to TRBJ1-2; possibly TRBD1 for D (5 bases). V lost 4 bases and J lost 0, with 18 bases in between. The CDR3 spans 17 residues. Germline assignment: CDR1 MNHGY and CDR2 SAAAGT. The CDR3 DNA reads TGTGCCAGCAGTTCTCGGCCCGCCAGGGATCCTAACTATGGCTACACCTTC. Protein: CASSSRPARDPNYGYTF.

The J gene is TRBJ2-1, the V gene TRBV12-3 or TRBV12-4; D gene unclear. This CDR3 contains 11 residues. V lost 7 bases and J lost 6, with 7 bases in between. CDR3 region: CASTGRNEQFF. As DNA, the CDR3 is TGTGCCAGCACCGGCCGCAATGAGCAGTTCTTC.

The chain couples TRBV28 to TRBJ1-5; no clear D. V was trimmed by 8 bases and J by 10 bases, leaving 12 bases between them. There are 11 residues in the CDR3. Germline V gene data show CDR1 as MDHEN and CDR2 as SYDVKM. The CDR3 bases are TGTGCCAGCCAATTAGCAGGACCCCAGCATTTT. This translates into CASQLAGPQHF.

This clonotype was seen at least ten times. This sequence joins TRBV4-3 and TRBJ2-1, with D perhaps assigned TRBD1 or TRBD2 (5 bases each). Germline values: CDR1 LGHNA, CDR2 YSLEER. The CDR3 extends over 16 amino acids. V dropped 0 bases and J dropped 4 bases, with 13 bases sitting between them. The CDR3 sequence: CASSQDVRDPYNEQFF. CDR3 DNA: TGCGCCAGCAGCCAAGACGTCAGGGACCCATACAATGAGCAGTTCTTC.